This T cell receptor beta chain was profiled in a study of T cells in Graves' hyperthyroidism and ophthalmopathy. Study-level information: Sampling of peripheral blood happened at initial diagnosis, prior to any treatment.

In this sample, this clonotype turned up many times. Uncontrolled infection, other autoimmune disease, pregnancy or lactation led to exclusion. The V end lost 0 bases, the J end lost 6 bases, and 8 bases lay between the germline ends. Germline CDR1 is MNHEY and CDR2 is SVGAGI. CDR3 length equals 13 residues. Using RNA transcripts as the source, TCR beta CDR3 regions were amplified. Researchers ran a first-round RT-PCR on the TCR CDR3 using the HTBI primer set. One entry per CDR3 protein, called by TCRdb with MiXCR from the multiplex PCR reads. The table lists 500,000 to 750,000 distinct CDR3 sequences, roughly 14% of them singletons.

The receptor was derived from a woman in her twenties or thirties with Graves' hyperthyroidism. Sequenced input: blood. V gene TRBV6-5 combines with J gene TRBJ1-2; D uncertain. This chain's CDR3 is CASSYSNLNGYTF. CDR3 bases: TGTGCCAGCAGTTACTCGAATTTGAATGGCTACACCTTC.